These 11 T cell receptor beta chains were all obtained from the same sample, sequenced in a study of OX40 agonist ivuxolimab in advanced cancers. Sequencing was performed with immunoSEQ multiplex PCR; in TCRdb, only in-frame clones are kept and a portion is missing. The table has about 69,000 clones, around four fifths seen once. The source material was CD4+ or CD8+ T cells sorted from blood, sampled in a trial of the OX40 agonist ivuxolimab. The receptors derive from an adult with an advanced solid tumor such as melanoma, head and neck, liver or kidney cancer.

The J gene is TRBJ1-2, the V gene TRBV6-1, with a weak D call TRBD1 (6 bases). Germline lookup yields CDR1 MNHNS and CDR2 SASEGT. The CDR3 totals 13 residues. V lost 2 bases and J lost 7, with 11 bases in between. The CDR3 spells CASSERGRGGYTF. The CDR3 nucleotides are TGTGCCAGCAGTGAACGGGGGCGCGGTGGCTACACCTTC.

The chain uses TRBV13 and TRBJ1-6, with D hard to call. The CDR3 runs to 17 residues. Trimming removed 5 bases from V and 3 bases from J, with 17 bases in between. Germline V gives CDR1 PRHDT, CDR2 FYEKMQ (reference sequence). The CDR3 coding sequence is TGTGCCAGCAGCCTAAGGCAGGAGGCTCGCTATAATTCACCCCTCCACTTT. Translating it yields CASSLRQEARYNSPLHF.

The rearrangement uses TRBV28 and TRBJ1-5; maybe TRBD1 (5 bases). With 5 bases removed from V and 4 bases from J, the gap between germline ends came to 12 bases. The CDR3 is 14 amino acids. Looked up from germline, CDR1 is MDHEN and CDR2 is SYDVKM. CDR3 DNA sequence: TGTGCCAGCAGTCTCGGGACGGCGAATCAGCCCCAGCATTTT. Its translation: CASSLGTANQPQHF.

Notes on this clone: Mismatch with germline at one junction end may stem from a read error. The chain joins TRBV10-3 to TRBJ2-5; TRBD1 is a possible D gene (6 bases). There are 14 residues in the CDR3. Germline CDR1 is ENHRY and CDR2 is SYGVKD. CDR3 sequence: CAISEFGQQGTQYF. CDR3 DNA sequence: TGTGCCATCAGTGAGTTTGGACAGCAAGGGACCCAGTACTTC.

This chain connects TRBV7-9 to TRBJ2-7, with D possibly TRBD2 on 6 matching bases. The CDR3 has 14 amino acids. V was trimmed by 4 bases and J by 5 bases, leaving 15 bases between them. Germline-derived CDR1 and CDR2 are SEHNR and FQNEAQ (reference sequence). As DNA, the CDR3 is TGTGCCAGCAGCTGGGGACTTTCCGGCGACGAGCAGTACTTC. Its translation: CASSWGLSGDEQYF. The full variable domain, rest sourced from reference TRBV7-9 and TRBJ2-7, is DTGVSQNPRHKITKRGQNVTFRCDPISEHNRLYWYRQTLGQGPEFLTYFQNEAQLEKSRLLSDRFSAERPKGSFSTLEIQRTEQGDSAMYLCASSWGLSGDEQYFGPGTRLTVT.

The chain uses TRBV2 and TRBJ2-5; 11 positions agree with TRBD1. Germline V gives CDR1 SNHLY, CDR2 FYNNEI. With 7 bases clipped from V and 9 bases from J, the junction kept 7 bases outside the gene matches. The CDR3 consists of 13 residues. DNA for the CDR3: TGTGCCAGCACCGCCGGGACAGGGGGTGCCCAGTACTTC. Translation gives CASTAGTGGAQYF.

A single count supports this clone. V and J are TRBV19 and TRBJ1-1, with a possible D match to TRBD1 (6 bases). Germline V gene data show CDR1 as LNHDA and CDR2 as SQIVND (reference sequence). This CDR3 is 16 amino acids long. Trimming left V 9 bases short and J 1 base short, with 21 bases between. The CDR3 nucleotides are TGTGCCAGCCCTCCATCGGCGGGACAACCGAACACTGAAGCTTTCTTT. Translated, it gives CASPPSAGQPNTEAFF. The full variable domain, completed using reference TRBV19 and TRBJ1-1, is DGGITQSPKYLFRKEGQNVTLSCEQNLNHDAMYWYRQDPGQGLRLIYYSQIVNDFQKGDIAEGYSVSREKKESFPLTVTSAQKNPTAFYLCASPPSAGQPNTEAFFGQGTRLTVV.

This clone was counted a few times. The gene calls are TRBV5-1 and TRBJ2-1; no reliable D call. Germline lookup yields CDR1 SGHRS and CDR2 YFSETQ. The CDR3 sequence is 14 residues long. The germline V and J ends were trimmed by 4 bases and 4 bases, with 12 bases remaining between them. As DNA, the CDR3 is TGCGCCAGCAGCGAGCTTTCCGGGTACAATGAGCAGTTCTTC. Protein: CASSELSGYNEQFF. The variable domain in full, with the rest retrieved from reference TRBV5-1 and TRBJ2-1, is KAGVTQTPRYLIKTRGQQVTLSCSPISGHRSVSWYQQTPGQGLQFLFEYFSETQRNKGNFPGRFSGRQFSNSRSEMNVSTLELGDSALYLCASSELSGYNEQFFGPGTRLTVL.

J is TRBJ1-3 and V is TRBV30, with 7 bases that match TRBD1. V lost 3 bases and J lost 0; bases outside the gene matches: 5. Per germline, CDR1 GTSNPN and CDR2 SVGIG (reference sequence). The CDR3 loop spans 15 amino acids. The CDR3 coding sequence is TGTGCCTGGAGCCGGGACAGCTTCTCTGGAAACACCATATATTTT. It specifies CAWSRDSFSGNTIYF.

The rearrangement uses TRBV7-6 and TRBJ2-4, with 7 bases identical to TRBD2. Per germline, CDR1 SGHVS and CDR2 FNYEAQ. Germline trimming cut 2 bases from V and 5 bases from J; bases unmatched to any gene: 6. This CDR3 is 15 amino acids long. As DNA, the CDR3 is TGTGCCAGCAGCTTATCCGGACTAGGACAAAACATTCAGTACTTC. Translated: CASSLSGLGQNIQYF. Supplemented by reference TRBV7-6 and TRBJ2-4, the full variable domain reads GAGVSQSPRYKVTKRGQDVALRCDPISGHVSLYWYRQALGQGPEFLTYFNYEAQQDKSGLPNDRFSAERPEGSISTLTIQRTEQRDSAMYRCASSLSGLGQNIQYFGAGTRLSVL.

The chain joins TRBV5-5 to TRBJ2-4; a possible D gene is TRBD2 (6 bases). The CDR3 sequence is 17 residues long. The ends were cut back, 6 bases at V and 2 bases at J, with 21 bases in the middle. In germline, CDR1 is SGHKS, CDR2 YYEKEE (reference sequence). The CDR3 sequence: CASTPHQGGGTKNIQYF. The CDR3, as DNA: TGTGCCAGCACCCCCCACCAGGGAGGCGGGACCAAAAACATTCAGTACTTC. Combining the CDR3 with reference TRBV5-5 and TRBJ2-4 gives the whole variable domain DAGVTQSPTHLIKTRGQQVTLRCSPISGHKSVSWYQQVLGQGPQFIFQYYEKEERGRGNFPDRFSARQFPNYSSELNVNALLLGDSALYLCASTPHQGGGTKNIQYFGAGTRLSVL.